This TCR beta chain stems from a study of blood T cell repertoires in COVID-19. Study summary: The analysed material was cDNA or gDNA that came from T cells, B-cell-depleted T cells, or PBMCs.

Assay used: immunoSEQ multiplex PCR; TCRdb lists only in-frame clones, some missing. The sample lists some 87,000 clones, around 87% occurring once. V lost 4 bases and J lost 7, with 18 bases in between. Germline V gene data show CDR1 as LNHDA and CDR2 as SQIVND (reference sequence). The CDR3 covers 15 residues. The clonotype originates from a human donor in a cohort sampled during active COVID-19. V gene TRBV19 combines with J gene TRBJ2-3; weak D call: TRBD1 (6 bases). Sample: peripheral blood. The CDR3 protein is CASSSTGPPPNTQYF. Written as DNA, the CDR3 is TGTGCCAGTAGTAGCACAGGGCCCCCCCCCAATACGCAGTATTTT.